Below, one T cell receptor (beta chain) is given with its context. The CDR3 runs to 16 residues. CDR1 is MNHEY, CDR2 SMNVEV, per germline (reference sequence). Trimming took 0 bases from V and 5 from J, leaving 14 bases between them. Original analysis: Using reference gene primer amplification, nucleated cell counts were estimated. The data were produced by immunoSEQ multiplex PCR, yet TCRdb's version contains in-frame clones alone and is incomplete. The DNA gave D and trimming, while V, J and clone size come from that table. The data show 60,000 to 90,000 clones, around 83% seen once. This record comes from a study of blood T cell repertoires in COVID-19. Study-wide context: Sources were T cells, B-cell-depleted T cells, or PBMCs; the material itself was cDNA or gDNA.

The TCR originated in a man aged 45-65 years with acute or convalescent COVID-19. Sequencing was done on a sample of peripheral blood. The chain combines TRBV27 with TRBJ1-5; the D gene is possibly TRBD1 (5 bases). The CDR3 DNA reads as TGTGCCAGCAGTTTATCTTGGGGCGACCTCGATCAGCCCCAGCATTTT. Protein sequence: CASSLSWGDLDQPQHF.